The clone carrying this T cell receptor (beta chain) was seen more than once but under ten times. This entry is derived from a study of naive and memory T cell subsets. The beta constant-region primer was an equimolar mix of two oligonucleotides covering TRBC1 and TRBC2. Nested alpha and beta constant-region primers with the SP2 primer drove four PCR rounds on ligated cDNA. From the UMI-ligation and nested PCR reads, TCRdb called clonotypes with MiXCR, one entry per CDR3 protein. The repertoire holds about 1,400 distinct CDR3 sequences, with around 7.4% as singletons. Sequenced sample: CD8+ TEMRA cells from blood. Subset noted: effector memory re-expressing CD45RA, CD45RA+ CD27-. This receptor was obtained from a human donor in good health.

CDR3 DNA: TGTGCCAGCAGTTACTCGTCTAGTGACCCTAATGAAGGGAAAGCTTTCTTT. Translated: CASSYSSSDPNEGKAFF. The chain combines TRBV6-2 or TRBV6-3 with TRBJ1-1; D gene uncertain. Germline V gives CDR1 MNHEY, CDR2 SVGEGT. Trimming cost V 0 bases and J 9 bases, with 23 bases left between them. There are 17 residues in the CDR3.